This TCR beta chain was recovered during a study of shared clonotypes between healthy human individuals. Study-wide background: Used for every donor were three CD4 naive, three CD4 memory, two CD8 naive and one CD8 memory plate. Study-level results: Clonotype sharing among donors, it was expected, would be affected by sequencing depth.

Only in-frame clones appear in the TCRdb table, and some are missing; sequencing was by immunoSEQ multiplex PCR. The data contain 1.5 million to 2.5 million clones, about 95% of them seen just once; the ten biggest clones take up 0.9% to 1.5%. Terminally differentiated effector memory CD45RA+ cells were left out of the naive CD8 fraction, which was CD45RO-negative and positively selected for CCR7. As for this clone: What it binds is unknown.

Trimming left V 2 bases short and J 5 bases short, with 12 bases between. Germline V gives CDR1 MGHRA, CDR2 YSYEKL. This CDR3 is 14 amino acids long. V gene TRBV4-1 combines with J gene TRBJ1-1; D gene ambiguous. This TCR was sampled from a man aged 18 to 35 in good health. The material sequenced was naive CD8+ T cells sorted from blood. CDR3 DNA: TGCGCCAGCAGCCAATCGCCTGGTGATACTGAAGCTTTCTTT. Its translation: CASSQSPGDTEAFF.